Listed below are T cell receptor beta chains from one sample, sequenced in a study of T cells in Graves' hyperthyroidism and ophthalmopathy. TCRdb re-called the multiplex PCR reads with MiXCR, one entry per CDR3 protein. The data contain more than 500,000 distinct CDR3 sequences, 12% to 15% of them singletons. Source material: blood. The receptors were sampled from a woman in her thirties or forties with Graves' hyperthyroidism. Both conserved end residues are part of each CDR3. D genes are given only for firm matches. Some rows mark clone size as missing; the rest say once, few, many or name a class of expanded clone.

v_call,d_call,j_call,clone_size,cdr3_aa,cdr3_nt
TRBV30,TRBD2,TRBJ2-3,many,CAWRGLAGGGPDTQYF,TGTGCCTGGAGGGGACTAGCGGGAGGAGGACCAGATACGCAGTATTTT
TRBV4-1,TRBD1,TRBJ1-1,NA,CASSQERYIDREGEAFF,TGCGCCAGCAGCCAAGAGCGGTATATAGACAGGGAAGGTGAAGCTTTCTTT
TRBV7-9,TRBD1,TRBJ1-2,NA,CASSFGQGANYGYTF,TGTGCCAGCAGCTTCGGCCAGGGGGCTAACTATGGCTACACCTTC
TRBV4-3,NA,TRBJ2-1,NA,CASSQEGGSGYNEQFF,TGCGCCAGCAGCCAAGAAGGAGGGAGTGGTTACAATGAGCAGTTCTTC
TRBV4-1,NA,TRBJ2-7,many,CASSQEGGYEQYF,TGTGCCAGCAGCCAAGAGGGGGGCTACGAGCAGTACTTC
TRBV29-1,NA,TRBJ2-2,NA,CSASQRNTGELFF,TGCAGCGCCTCACAGAGGAACACCGGGGAGCTGTTTTTT
TRBV30,TRBD2,TRBJ2-7,many,CAWSVGRGTYEQYF,TGTGCCTGGAGCGTCGGGAGGGGGACCTACGAGCAGTACTTC
TRBV20-1,NA,TRBJ1-1,many,CSATAGNSYTEAFF,TGCAGTGCTACCGCAGGGAATTCGTACACTGAAGCTTTCTTT
TRBV3-1,NA,TRBJ1-1,many,CASSQASKSTEAFF,TGTGCCAGCAGCCAAGCGAGTAAGAGCACTGAAGCTTTCTTT
TRBV9,NA,TRBJ2-3,NA,CASSVAGATLLSTDTQYF,TGTGCCAGCAGCGTAGCGGGGGCTACCCTCTTGAGCACAGATACGCAGTATTTT
TRBV28,NA,TRBJ2-7,many,CASSLGREYEQYF,TGTGCCAGCAGTTTAGGCAGGGAATACGAGCAGTACTTC
TRBV2,NA,TRBJ2-3,few,CASSWGTDTQYF,TGTGCCAGCAGTTGGGGCACAGATACGCAGTATTTT
TRBV11-2,NA,TRBJ2-5,many,CASSLGPITEETQYF,TGTGCCAGCAGCTTGGGGCCGATCACGGAAGAGACCCAGTACTTC
TRBV11-2,TRBD2,TRBJ2-1,many,CASSSMLREDSYNEQFF,TGTGCCAGCAGCTCGATGTTGCGGGAGGACTCCTACAATGAGCAGTTCTTC
TRBV7-9,NA,TRBJ2-1,NA,CASSLAPADNEQFF,TGTGCCAGCAGCTTAGCGCCGGCTGACAATGAGCAGTTCTTC
TRBV3-1,NA,TRBJ2-2,few,CASSPLDFYTGELFF,TGTGCCAGCAGCCCTTTGGACTTCTACACCGGGGAGCTGTTTTTT
TRBV5-4,TRBD2,TRBJ2-2,few,CASQASGNTGELFF,TGTGCCAGCCAAGCTAGCGGGAACACCGGGGAGCTGTTTTTT
TRBV7-2,NA,TRBJ1-2,NA,CTSSFQTLYGYTF,TGTACCAGCAGCTTCCAGACTCTCTATGGCTACACCTTC
TRBV30,TRBD1,TRBJ2-3,many,CAWTTDRIDTQYF,TGTGCCTGGACCACGGACAGGATAGATACGCAGTATTTT
TRBV7-9,NA,TRBJ1-1,few,CASSLVTETEAFF,TGTGCCAGCAGCTTAGTCACCGAGACTGAAGCTTTCTTT
TRBV6-1,NA,TRBJ1-5,few,CASSILNYSNQPQHF,TGTGCCAGCAGTATCCTTAACTATAGCAATCAGCCCCAGCATTTT
TRBV2,NA,TRBJ2-1,NA,CASSKYHGPAPTYNEQFF,TGTGCCAGCAGCAAATACCACGGGCCCGCTCCTACCTACAATGAGCAGTTCTTC
TRBV6-1,TRBD2,TRBJ2-5,many,CASKQLAHQETQYF,TGTGCCAGCAAGCAACTAGCGCACCAAGAGACCCAGTACTTC
TRBV12-3/TRBV12-4,NA,TRBJ2-3,many,CASSFMGMGDTQYF,TGTGCCAGCAGTTTTATGGGGATGGGGGATACGCAGTATTTT
TRBV30,NA,TRBJ1-1,NA,CVWRRQANTEAFF,TGTGTCTGGAGACGACAGGCGAACACTGAAGCTTTCTTT
TRBV2,TRBD1,TRBJ2-5,many,CASSSTGGKETQYF,TGTGCCAGTTCTTCCACAGGGGGGAAGGAGACCCAGTACTTC
TRBV20-1,NA,TRBJ1-1,many,CSARDFRASNTEAFF,TGCAGTGCTAGAGATTTCCGGGCCAGCAACACTGAAGCTTTCTTT
TRBV7-7,TRBD1,TRBJ2-2,NA,CASSLMVGQGKTGELFF,TGTGCTAGCAGCTTAATGGTGGGACAGGGGAAAACCGGGGAGCTGTTTTTT
TRBV6-5,NA,TRBJ2-1,few,CASSYKRDPPNEQFF,TGTGCCAGCAGTTACAAAAGGGATCCCCCCAATGAGCAGTTCTTC
TRBV27,NA,TRBJ1-5,NA,CASSLIAHSNQPQHF,TGTGCCAGCAGTTTAATAGCCCATAGCAATCAGCCCCAGCATTTT
TRBV27,TRBD1,TRBJ1-6,few,CASSRQGVDSPLHF,TGTGCCAGCAGTAGACAGGGGGTCGATTCACCCCTCCACTTT
TRBV9,NA,TRBJ2-7,NA,CASSPRQGAGNEQYF,TGTGCCAGCAGCCCTCGACAGGGCGCGGGAAACGAGCAGTACTTC
TRBV27,TRBD1,TRBJ1-5,many,CASSSTGANQPQHF,TGTGCCAGCAGTAGCACAGGGGCAAATCAGCCCCAGCATTTT
TRBV28,TRBD1,TRBJ1-1,many,CASSPHAQGLTTEAFF,TGTGCCAGCAGTCCCCACGCACAGGGGTTAACCACTGAAGCTTTCTTT
TRBV27,NA,TRBJ1-1,few,CASSKRGTNTEAFF,TGTGCCAGCAGCAAAAGGGGGACAAACACTGAAGCTTTCTTT
TRBV7-6,NA,TRBJ2-7,many,CASSLAIGVVSEQYF,TGTGCCAGCAGCTTAGCCATCGGGGTCGTTTCCGAGCAGTACTTC
TRBV5-1,TRBD1,TRBJ1-2,NA,CASSLGQGAAGYTF,TGCGCCAGCAGTTTGGGACAGGGGGCTGCTGGCTACACCTTC
TRBV20-1,TRBD2,TRBJ2-1,NA,CSARLAGGSSYNEQFF,TGCAGTGCTAGACTAGCGGGAGGGAGCTCCTACAATGAGCAGTTCTTC